This TCR beta chain was captured in a study of blood T cell repertoires in COVID-19. V gave up 5 bases and J gave up 10 bases, with 14 bases separating them. Germline loops: CDR1 SGHAT, CDR2 FQNNGV. CDR3 length: 12 amino acids. Original data processing: For nucleated cells, counts were estimated from reference gene primer amplification. Sequencing was performed with immunoSEQ multiplex PCR; in TCRdb, only in-frame clones are kept and a portion is missing. D and trimming were read from the DNA, whereas the V and J calls and clone size are those reported in that table. The repertoire holds 250,000 or so clones, 90% seen once, with 0.87% in the top ten. Individuals aged about 18 to 100 years were recruited from roughly 23 US areas. Each exposed participant met a COVID-19 case in the 2 weeks preceding study entry.

The chain employs TRBV11-2 and TRBJ1-1; D gene uncertain. Input material: PBMCs or T cells enriched from blood (not recorded which). This TCR was recovered from a man between 50 and 59 years old who had been exposed to COVID-19. The CDR3 reads CASSLASSRAFF. CDR3 in DNA: TGTGCCAGCAGCCTAGCCTCCTCTAGAGCTTTCTTT.